The rows below give T cell receptor beta chains drawn from one sample of a study of blood T cell repertoires in COVID-19. The table came from immunoSEQ multiplex PCR; TCRdb's copy has only in-frame clones and leaves some out. The data show roughly 70,000 clones, roughly 87% seen once. Material: peripheral blood. The receptors come from a man in his fifties with COVID-19, enrolled during active disease. The CDR3 runs from the conserved cysteine through the conserved F or W.

>TRBJ1-1|TRBV4-1
CASSRGQASNTEAFF
>TRBJ2-6|TRBV7-6
CASSRGQGNSGANVLTF
>TRBJ1-2|TRBV20-1
CSARLGYGYTF
>TRBJ2-3|TRBV5-1
CASSLEAGGGGDTQYF
>TRBJ1-6|TRBV7-2
CASSLQGAHSPLHF
>TRBJ1-5|TRBV2
CASSLGTGGNQPQHF
>TRBJ2-3|TRBV4-1
CASSQEGLAERTDTQYF
>TRBJ2-1|TRBV7-2
CASRAAYNEQFF
>TRBJ2-1|TRBV7-8
CASSVMTGAYNEQFF
>TRBJ2-2|TRBV5-4
CASSLGLADPNTGELFF
>TRBJ1-2|TRBV30
CAWSLGGNYGYTF
>TRBJ2-6|TRBV6-2/TRBV6-3
CASSAAGLSGANVLTF
>TRBJ2-3|TRBV19
CASRDRVTDTQYF
>TRBJ1-4|TRBV6-6
CASSAFEVDEKLFF
>TRBJ1-5|TRBV24-1
CATRGQANNQPQHF
>TRBJ1-1|TRBV5-5
CASSLVEWEGTEAFF
>TRBJ1-5|TRBV19
CASSGPGTGPSGQPQHF
>TRBJ2-7|TRBV7-2
CASSLDPSGYEQYF
>TRBJ2-6|TRBV6-6
CASAGQGFSGANVLTF
>TRBJ2-5|TRBV20-1
CSASYQSRGETQYF
>TRBJ1-2|TRBV29-1
CSVTTQRTYGYTF
>TRBJ2-5|TRBV6-6
CASTRQGQETQYF
>TRBJ1-1|TRBV7-2
CASSLTTGNTEAFF
>TRBJ2-1|TRBV9
CASSISPGLVPYNEQFF
>TRBJ2-7|TRBV5-1
CASSLTLNSYEQYF
>TRBJ2-2|TRBV30
CAWSDRGAGELFF
>TRBJ2-1|TRBV5-4
CASSWGQISYNEQFF
>TRBJ2-1|TRBV12-2
CASRSPKSGNLFNEQFF
>TRBJ2-7|TRBV27
CASRANRGVVPHEQYF
>TRBJ1-2|TRBV3-1/TRBV3-2
CASSHGQGAGEAYGYTF
>TRBJ2-4|TRBV6-1
CASSESGPGNIQYF
>TRBJ2-7|TRBV12-3/TRBV12-4
CASSLLTGSEQYF
>TRBJ1-1|TRBV5-1
CASSSDWETEAFF
>TRBJ1-1|TRBV30
CAWDRGMNTEAFF
>TRBJ2-5|TRBV3-1/TRBV3-2
CASSLGTGRETQYF
>TRBJ2-5|TRBV7-8
CASRSFRGETQYF
>TRBJ2-7|TRBV27
CASSAHVIGGAGYEQYF
>TRBJ2-5|TRBV23-1
CASREDGRAGETQYF
>TRBJ2-3|TRBV10-3
CAISSGRAWETQYF
>TRBJ1-5|TRBV30
CAWSVQQNQPQHF
>TRBJ1-1|TRBV5-4
CASSRQGFDTEAFF
>TRBJ2-1|TRBV11-2
CASSLVGTYNEQFF
>TRBJ2-2|TRBV5-1
CASSLVRAGGPGELFF
>TRBJ2-2|TRBV5-1
CASSQTSGRRWTGELFF
>TRBJ2-4|TRBV2
CASSVGLSGNIQYF
>TRBJ2-7|TRBV11-2
CASSTGTGYEQYF
>TRBJ1-4|TRBV7-8
CASSLVAGATNEKLFF
>TRBJ2-5|TRBV5-6
CASSSSGTGGLETQYF